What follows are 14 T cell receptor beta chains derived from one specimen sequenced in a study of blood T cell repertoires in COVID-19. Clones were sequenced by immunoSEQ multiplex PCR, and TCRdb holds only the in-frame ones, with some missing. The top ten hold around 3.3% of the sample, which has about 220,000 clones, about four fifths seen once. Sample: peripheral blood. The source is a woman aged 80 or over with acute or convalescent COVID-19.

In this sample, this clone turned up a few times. The CDR3: CASSQEIPGQGANYGYTF. The CDR3 nucleotides read TGTGCCAGCAGCCAAGAAATCCCCGGGCAGGGGGCGAACTATGGCTACACCTTC. The V and J genes are TRBV4-2 and TRBJ1-2; 8 bases align to TRBD1. Germline trimming cut 0 bases from V and 2 bases from J; bases unmatched to any gene: 11. The CDR3 has 18 residues. CDR1 LGHNA and CDR2 YNFKEQ come from the germline V gene.

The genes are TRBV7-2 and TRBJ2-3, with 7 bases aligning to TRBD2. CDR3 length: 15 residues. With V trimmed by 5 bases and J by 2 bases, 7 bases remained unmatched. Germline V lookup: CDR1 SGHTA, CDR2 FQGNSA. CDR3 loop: CASSLGRGNTDTQYF. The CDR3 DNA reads TGTGCCAGCAGCCTCGGGCGGGGGAACACAGATACGCAGTATTTT.

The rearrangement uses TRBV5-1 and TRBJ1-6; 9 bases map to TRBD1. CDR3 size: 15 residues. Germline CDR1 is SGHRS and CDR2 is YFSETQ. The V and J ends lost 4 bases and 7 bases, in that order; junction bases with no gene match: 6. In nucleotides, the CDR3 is TGCGCCAGCAGCCTTACAGGGGGCTGGAATTCACCCCTCCACTTT. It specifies CASSLTGGWNSPLHF.

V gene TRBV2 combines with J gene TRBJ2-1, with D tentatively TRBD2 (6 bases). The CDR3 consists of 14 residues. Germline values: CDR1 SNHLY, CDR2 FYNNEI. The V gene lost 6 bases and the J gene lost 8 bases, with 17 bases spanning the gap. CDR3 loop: CASRAQVIADEQFF. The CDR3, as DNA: TGTGCCAGCAGGGCGCAGGTGATAGCGGATGAGCAGTTCTTC.

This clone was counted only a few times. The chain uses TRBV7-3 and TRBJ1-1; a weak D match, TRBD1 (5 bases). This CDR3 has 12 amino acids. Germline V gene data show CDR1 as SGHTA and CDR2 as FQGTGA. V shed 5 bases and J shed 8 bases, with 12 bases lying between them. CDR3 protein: CASSQPTVEAFF. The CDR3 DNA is TGTGCCAGCAGCCAACCGACAGTCGAAGCTTTCTTT.

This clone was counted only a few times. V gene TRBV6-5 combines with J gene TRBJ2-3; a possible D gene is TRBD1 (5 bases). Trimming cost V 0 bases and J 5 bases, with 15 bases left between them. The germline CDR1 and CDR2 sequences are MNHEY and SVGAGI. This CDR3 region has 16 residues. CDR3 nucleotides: TGTGCCAGCAGTTACTCTTCGACAGATAGGCGAGATACGCAGTATTTT. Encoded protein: CASSYSSTDRRDTQYF.

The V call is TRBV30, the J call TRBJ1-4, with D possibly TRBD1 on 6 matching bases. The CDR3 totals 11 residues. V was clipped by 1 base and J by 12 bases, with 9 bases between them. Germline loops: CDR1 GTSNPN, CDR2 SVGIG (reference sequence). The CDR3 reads CAWSGQVELFF. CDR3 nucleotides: TGTGCCTGGAGTGGACAGGTGGAACTGTTTTTT.

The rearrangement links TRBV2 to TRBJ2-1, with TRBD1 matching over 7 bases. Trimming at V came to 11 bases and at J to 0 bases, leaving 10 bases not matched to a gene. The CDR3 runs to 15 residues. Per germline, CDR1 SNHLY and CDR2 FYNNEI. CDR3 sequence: CAGKQGPSSYNEQFF. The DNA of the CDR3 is TGTGCCGGAAAACAGGGGCCCAGCTCCTACAATGAGCAGTTCTTC. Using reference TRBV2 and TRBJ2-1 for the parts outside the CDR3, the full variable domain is EPEVTQTPSHQVTQMGQEVILRCVPISNHLYFYWYRQILGQKVEFLVSFYNNEISEKSEIFDDQFSVERPDGSNFTLKIRSTKLEDSAMYFCAGKQGPSSYNEQFFGPGTRLTVL.

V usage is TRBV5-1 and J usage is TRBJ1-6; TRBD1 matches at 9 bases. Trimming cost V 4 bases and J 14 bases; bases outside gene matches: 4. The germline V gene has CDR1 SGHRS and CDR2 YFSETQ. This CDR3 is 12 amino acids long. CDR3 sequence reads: CASSLGQGTLHF. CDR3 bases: TGCGCCAGCAGCCTGGGACAGGGCACCCTCCACTTT.

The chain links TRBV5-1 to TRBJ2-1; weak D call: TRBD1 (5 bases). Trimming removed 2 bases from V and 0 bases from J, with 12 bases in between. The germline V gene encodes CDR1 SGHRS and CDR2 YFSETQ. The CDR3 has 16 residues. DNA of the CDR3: TGCGCCAGCAGCTTCACAGGTCTTAGCTCCTACAATGAGCAGTTCTTC. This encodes CASSFTGLSSYNEQFF.

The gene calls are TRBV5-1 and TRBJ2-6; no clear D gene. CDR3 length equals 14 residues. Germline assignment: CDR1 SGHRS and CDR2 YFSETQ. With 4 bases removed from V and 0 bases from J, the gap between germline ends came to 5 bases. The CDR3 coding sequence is TGCGCCAGCAGCCTTGTCTCTGGGGCCAACGTCCTGACTTTC. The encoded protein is CASSLVSGANVLTF.

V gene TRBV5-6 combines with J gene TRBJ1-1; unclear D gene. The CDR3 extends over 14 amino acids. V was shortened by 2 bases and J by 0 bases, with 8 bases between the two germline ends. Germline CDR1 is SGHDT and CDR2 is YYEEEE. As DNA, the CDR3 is TGTGCCAGCAGCTTTAGCCGCATGAACACTGAAGCTTTCTTT. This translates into CASSFSRMNTEAFF.

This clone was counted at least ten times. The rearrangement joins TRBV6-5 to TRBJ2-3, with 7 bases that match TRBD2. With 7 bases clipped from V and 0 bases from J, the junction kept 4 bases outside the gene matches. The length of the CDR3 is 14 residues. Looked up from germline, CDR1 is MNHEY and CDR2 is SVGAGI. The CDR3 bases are TGTGCCAGCATGACGGGGGGAAGCACAGATACGCAGTATTTT. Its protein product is CASMTGGSTDTQYF.

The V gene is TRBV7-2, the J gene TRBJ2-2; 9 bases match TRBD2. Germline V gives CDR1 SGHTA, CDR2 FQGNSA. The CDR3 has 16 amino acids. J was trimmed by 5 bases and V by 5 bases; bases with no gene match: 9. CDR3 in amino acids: CASSIRGGAGTGELFF. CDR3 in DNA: TGTGCCAGCAGCATTCGCGGGGGGGCAGGGACCGGGGAGCTGTTTTTT.